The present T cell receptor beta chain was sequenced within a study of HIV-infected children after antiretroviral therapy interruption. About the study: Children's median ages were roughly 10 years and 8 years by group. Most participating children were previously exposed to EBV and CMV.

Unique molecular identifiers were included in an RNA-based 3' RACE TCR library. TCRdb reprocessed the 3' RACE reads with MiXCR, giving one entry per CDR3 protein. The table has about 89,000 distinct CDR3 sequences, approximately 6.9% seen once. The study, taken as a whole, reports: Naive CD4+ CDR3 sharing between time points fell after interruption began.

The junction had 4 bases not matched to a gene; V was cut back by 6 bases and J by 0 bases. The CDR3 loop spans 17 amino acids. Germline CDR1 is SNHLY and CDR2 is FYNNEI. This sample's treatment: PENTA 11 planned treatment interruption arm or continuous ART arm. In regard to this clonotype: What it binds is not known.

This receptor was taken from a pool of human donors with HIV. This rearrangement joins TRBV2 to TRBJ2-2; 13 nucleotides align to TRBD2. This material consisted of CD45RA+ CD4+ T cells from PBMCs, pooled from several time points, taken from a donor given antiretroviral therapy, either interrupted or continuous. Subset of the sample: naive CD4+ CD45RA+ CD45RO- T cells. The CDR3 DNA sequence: TGTGCCAGCAGGGAGACTAGCGGGAGGTCGAACACCGGGGAGCTGTTTTTT. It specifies CASRETSGRSNTGELFF.